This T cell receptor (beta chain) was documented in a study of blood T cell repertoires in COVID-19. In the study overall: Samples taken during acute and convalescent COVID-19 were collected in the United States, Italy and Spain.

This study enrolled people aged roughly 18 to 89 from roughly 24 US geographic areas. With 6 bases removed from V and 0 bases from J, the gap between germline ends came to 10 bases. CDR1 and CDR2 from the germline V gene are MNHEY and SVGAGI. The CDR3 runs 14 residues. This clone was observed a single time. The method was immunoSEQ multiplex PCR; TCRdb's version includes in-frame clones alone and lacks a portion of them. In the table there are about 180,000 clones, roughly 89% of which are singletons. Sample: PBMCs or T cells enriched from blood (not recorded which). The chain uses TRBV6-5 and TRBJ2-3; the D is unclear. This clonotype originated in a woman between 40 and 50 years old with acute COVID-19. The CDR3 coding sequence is TGTGCCAGCAGCGCGGATACTAGCACAGATACGCAGTATTTT. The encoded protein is CASSADTSTDTQYF.